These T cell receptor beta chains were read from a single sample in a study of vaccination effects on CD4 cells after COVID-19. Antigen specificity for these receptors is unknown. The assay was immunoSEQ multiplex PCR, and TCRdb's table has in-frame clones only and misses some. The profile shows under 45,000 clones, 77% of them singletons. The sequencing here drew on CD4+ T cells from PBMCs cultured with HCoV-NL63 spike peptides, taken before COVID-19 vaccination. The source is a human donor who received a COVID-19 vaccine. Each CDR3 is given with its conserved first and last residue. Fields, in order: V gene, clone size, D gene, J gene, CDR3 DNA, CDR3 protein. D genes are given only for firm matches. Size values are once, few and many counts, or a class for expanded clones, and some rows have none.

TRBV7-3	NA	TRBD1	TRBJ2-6	TGTGCCAGCAGTCTCCAGACAGGGGGGCTTGGAGGGGCCAACGTCCTGACTTTC	CASSLQTGGLGGANVLTF
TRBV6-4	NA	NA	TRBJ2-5	TGTGCCAGCAGCCGTCGACAGTACTCCCAGACCCAGTACTTC	CASSRRQYSQTQYF
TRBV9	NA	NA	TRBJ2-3	TGTGCCAGCAGCGTAGACTGGTCCTGGGGTACGCAGTATTTT	CASSVDWSWGTQYF
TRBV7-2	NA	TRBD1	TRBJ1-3	TGTGCCAGCAGCTTGACAGGGTCGGCTGGAAACACCATATATTTT	CASSLTGSAGNTIYF
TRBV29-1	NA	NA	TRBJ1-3	TGCAGTATTGCCCGAGGAAACGGAAACACCATATATTTT	CSIARGNGNTIYF
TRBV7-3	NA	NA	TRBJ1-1	TGTGCCAGCAGCTCCCAGGGCAGGGCGAACACTGAAGCTTTCTTT	CASSSQGRANTEAFF
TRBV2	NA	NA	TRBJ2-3	TGTGCCAGCAGTGACGATCATCTGCCCACAGATACGCAGTATTTT	CASSDDHLPTDTQYF
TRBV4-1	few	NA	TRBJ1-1	TGCGCCAGCAGCCAAGGGGGTAGGACTGAAGCTTTCTTT	CASSQGGRTEAFF
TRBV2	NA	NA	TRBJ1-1	TGTGCCAGCAGTGCGACGGCCCCGAACACTGAAGCTTTCTTT	CASSATAPNTEAFF
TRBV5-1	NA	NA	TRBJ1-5	TGCGCCAGCAGCTTCTTGGGAATCGGCGAGCCCCAGCATTTT	CASSFLGIGEPQHF
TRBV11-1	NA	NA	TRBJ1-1	TGTGCCAGCAGCTTAGTGAGCCCCGGGTTCACTGAAGCTTTCTTT	CASSLVSPGFTEAFF